This passage covers 23 T cell receptor beta chains from one sample sequenced in a study of immune evolution from preneoplasia to lung adenocarcinoma. Produced via immunoSEQ multiplex PCR; TCRdb's table is partial and in-frame only. This sample has about 6,300 clones, with about 79% found just once. Material for sequencing was FFPE minimally invasive lung adenocarcinoma tissue. These receptors originate from a person aged 60-80 years with lung adenocarcinoma.

This clone was counted only a few times. The chain is built from TRBV30 and TRBJ2-7; D unclear. V lost 5 bases and J lost 3, with 11 bases in between. The CDR3 loop spans 12 amino acids. CDR1 and CDR2 from the germline V gene are GTSNPN and SVGIG (reference sequence). The CDR3 region is CAWGMADYEQYF. The CDR3 nucleotides are TGTGCCTGGGGTATGGCGGACTACGAGCAGTACTTC.

The chain is built from TRBV30 and TRBJ2-1; 9 bases are shared with TRBD2. CDR3 length: 15 amino acids. The J segment lost 5 bases and the V segment lost 3 bases, leaving 8 bases of the junction unmatched. The germline V gene has CDR1 GTSNPN and CDR2 SVGIG (reference sequence). CDR3 sequence (DNA): TGTGCCTGGAGGATAGCGGGAGTTAGTAACAATGAGCAGTTCTTC. Translating gives CAWRIAGVSNNEQFF.

The chain carries TRBV20-1 and TRBJ2-7; D uncertain. Trimming removed 4 bases at V and 4 bases at J, with 5 bases between. Germline V gene lookup returns CDR1 DFQATT and CDR2 SNEGSKA (reference sequence). This CDR3 has 10 amino acids. CDR3 region: CSATNYEQYF. CDR3 nucleotides: TGCAGTGCTACCAATTACGAGCAGTACTTC.

The chain combines TRBV5-1 with TRBJ2-6, with D unresolved. The germline gives CDR1 SGHRS, CDR2 YFSETQ. The CDR3 runs to 15 residues. Between the trimmed V and J ends, which lost 1 base and 7 bases, there was a span of 12 bases. The CDR3 DNA sequence: TGCGCCAGCAGCTTGACCCTATCTTCAGCCAACGTCCTGACTTTC. Translating it yields CASSLTLSSANVLTF.

The chain couples TRBV7-9 to TRBJ2-5, with TRBD2 matching over 7 bases. The J call may be incorrect, as the DNA end agrees better with TRBJ2-7. CDR1 SEHNR and CDR2 FQNEAQ come from the germline V gene (reference sequence). CDR3 size: 15 residues. Here the CDR3 reads CASSLMGGRTPEQYF. The CDR3 region has the DNA TGTGCCAGCAGCTTAATGGGCGGGAGAACTCCCGAGCAGTACTTC.

The rearrangement uses TRBV7-9 and TRBJ2-5; 7 bases are shared with TRBD2. The J segment lost 2 bases and the V segment lost 5 bases, leaving 8 bases of the junction unmatched. CDR3 length: 15 residues. Germline V gene data show CDR1 as SEHNR and CDR2 as FQNEAQ (reference sequence). CDR3 amino acids: CASSASTGGQETQYF. DNA for the CDR3: TGTGCCAGCAGCGCCTCGACGGGGGGTCAAGAGACCCAGTACTTC.

J is TRBJ1-4 and V is TRBV27, with 8 bases fitting TRBD1. The CDR3 consists of 14 residues. Germline CDR1 is MNHEY and CDR2 is SMNVEV (reference sequence). J was trimmed by 6 bases and V by 4 bases; bases with no gene match: 4. The CDR3 DNA is TGTGCCAGCAGTTCGACAGGGGCTGATGAAAAACTGTTTTTT. It translates to CASSSTGADEKLFF.

The gene calls are TRBV30 and TRBJ2-3, with D possibly TRBD2 on 6 matching bases. CDR3 length: 14 amino acids. V gave up 7 bases and J gave up 5 bases, with 19 bases separating them. Per the germline V gene, CDR1 is GTSNPN and CDR2 is SVGIG (reference sequence). The CDR3: CASLEGIAGDTQYF. The CDR3 nucleotides are TGTGCCTCGTTGGAGGGAATCGCTGGAGATACGCAGTATTTT.

The chain carries TRBV12-5 and TRBJ2-7, with 9 bases matching TRBD2. Germline CDR1 LGHNT, CDR2 FRNRAP. Unmatched junction bases numbered 14, after V lost 0 bases and J lost 2 bases. CDR3 size: 19 residues. CDR3 protein: CASGLVPSGPGLAAYEQYF. The CDR3 DNA follows: TGTGCTAGTGGTTTGGTACCGTCGGGTCCGGGACTAGCTGCCTACGAGCAGTACTTC.

V and J are TRBV6-5 and TRBJ2-5, with D maybe TRBD2 (5 bases). Germline lookup yields CDR1 MNHEY and CDR2 SVGAGI. This CDR3 is 15 amino acids long. The V and J ends lost 0 bases and 5 bases respectively, with 13 bases between them. CDR3 in amino acids: CASSYSGLPWETQYF. As DNA, the CDR3 is TGTGCCAGCAGTTACTCAGGACTGCCCTGGGAGACCCAGTACTTC.

The rearrangement links TRBV5-3 to TRBJ2-7; D may be TRBD2 (7 bases). TRBV5-3 is marked as an open reading frame, function uncertain. V was cut by 3 bases and J by 6 bases, with 19 bases left in between. The CDR3 totals 15 residues. CDR3 residues: CARSSGQGGGGEQYF. Here the CDR3 DNA reads TGTGCCAGAAGCTCGGGACAAGGGGGGGGCGGCGAGCAGTACTTC.

This clone came up a few times. The genes are TRBV7-9 and TRBJ1-1, with 7 bases fitting TRBD1. The CDR3 spans 15 residues. Germline CDR1 and CDR2: SEHNR and FQNEAQ (reference sequence). J was trimmed by 0 bases and V by 5 bases; bases with no gene match: 6. The CDR3 DNA reads as TGTGCCAGCAGCCCACGACAGGGCATGAACACTGAAGCTTTCTTT. It translates to CASSPRQGMNTEAFF.

This clone occurred once. The genes are TRBV30 and TRBJ2-1; D not certain. The CDR3 has 14 amino acids. Trimming left V 5 bases short and J 5 bases short, with 16 bases between. Germline CDR1 and CDR2: GTSNPN and SVGIG (reference sequence). In DNA form, the CDR3 reads TGTGCCTGGTCCTCGGGCGGAGAGGACAATGAGCAGTTCTTC. It translates to CAWSSGGEDNEQFF.

V usage is TRBV28 and J usage is TRBJ2-7; maybe TRBD1 (7 bases). V lost 6 bases, J lost 6 bases, and 12 bases lay in between. This CDR3 is 12 amino acids long. The V gene's germline CDR1 is MDHEN and CDR2 SYDVKM. CDR3 region: CASRRDRLEQYF. As DNA, the CDR3 is TGTGCCAGCAGGCGGGACAGACTCGAGCAGTACTTC. Full variable domain (rest looked up from reference TRBV28 and TRBJ2-7): DVKVTQSSRYLVKRTGEKVFLECVQDMDHENMFWYRQDPGLGLRLIYFSYDVKMKEKGDIPEGYSVSREKKERFSLILESASTNQTSMYLCASRRDRLEQYFGPGTRLTVT.

The chain couples TRBV27 to TRBJ2-7; 10 bases map to TRBD2. Germline CDR1 is MNHEY and CDR2 is SMNVEV (reference sequence). V shed 2 bases, J shed 3 bases, and the junction held 1 base outside the gene matches. The CDR3 has 14 amino acids. CDR3 bases: TGTGCCAGCAGTTTAAGGACTAGCGGCTACGAGCAGTACTTC. This encodes CASSLRTSGYEQYF.

The genes are TRBV11-3 and TRBJ1-1; TRBD1 might be the D (6 bases). Trimming stripped 3 bases from V and 6 bases from J, with 14 bases between. This CDR3 is built from 14 residues. Germline loops: CDR1 SGHNT, CDR2 YENEEA. The CDR3 sequence is CASSFTGYSAEAFF. In nucleotides, the CDR3 is TGTGCCAGCAGCTTTACAGGGTACTCAGCTGAAGCTTTCTTT.

This chain joins TRBV19 and TRBJ1-3; perhaps TRBD1 as D (6 bases). The V end was cut by 5 bases, the J end by 0 bases, with 17 bases between. The V gene's germline CDR1 is LNHDA and CDR2 SQIVND (reference sequence). CDR3 size: 17 residues. CDR3 sequence (DNA): TGTGCCAGTAGTTTTGCGGGACACCTGAGCTCTGGAAACACCATATATTTT. It encodes CASSFAGHLSSGNTIYF.

The chain links TRBV5-5 to TRBJ2-4; the D gene is possibly TRBD2 (6 bases). Germline V lookup: CDR1 SGHKS, CDR2 YYEKEE (reference sequence). The germline V and J ends were trimmed by 3 bases and 5 bases, with 18 bases remaining between them. CDR3 length equals 16 residues. CDR3 DNA sequence: TGTGCCAGCAGCTCGGGCGGGGTGAGGGCCCAAAACATTCAGTACTTC. Translating gives CASSSGGVRAQNIQYF.

The chain has TRBV4-1 and TRBJ2-3; D gene uncertain. Trimming cost V 5 bases and J 4 bases, with 10 bases left between them. Germline V CDR1 and CDR2: MGHRA, YSYEKL. CDR3 length equals 13 residues. In DNA form, the CDR3 reads TGCGCCAGCAGCTTGGGTTCCGCAGATACGCAGTATTTT. This sequence encodes CASSLGSADTQYF.

In nucleotides, the CDR3 is TGTGCCAGCAGCGTAGGCCCTAGCGCCTACGAGCAGTACTTC. Protein: CASSVGPSAYEQYF. V usage is TRBV9 and J usage is TRBJ2-7; maybe TRBD2 (6 bases). The germline V and J ends were trimmed by 0 bases and 2 bases, with 9 bases remaining between them. This CDR3 is 14 amino acids long. Germline-derived CDR1 and CDR2 are SGDLS and YYNGEE.

In this sample, this clone turned up a few times. The chain has TRBV21-1 and TRBJ2-5; the D call of TRBD2 is as the table states it, not checked on the DNA. TRBV21-1 is a recognized pseudogene. The CDR3 loop spans 15 amino acids. CDR3: CASRNGRPSQETQYF. Here the CDR3 DNA reads TGTGCCAGCAGGAACGGGAGACCTTCACAAGAGACCCAGTACTTC.

The rearrangement joins TRBV28 to TRBJ2-3; 8 bases fit TRBD2. V was pared by 3 bases and J by 1 base, with 12 bases of the junction left unmatched. The CDR3 totals 18 residues. From germline, CDR1 is MDHEN and CDR2 SYDVKM. The DNA of the CDR3 is TGTGCCAGCAGTTTCAACCCAGGGGAGACTAGCGGCACAGATACGCAGTATTTT. Its translation: CASSFNPGETSGTDTQYF.

There are a few counts of this clone. The chain has TRBV30 and TRBJ2-7, with 7 positions matching TRBD1. Unmatched junction bases numbered 5, after V lost 5 bases and J lost 7 bases. Germline values: CDR1 GTSNPN, CDR2 SVGIG (reference sequence). CDR3 size: 11 residues. In nucleotides, the CDR3 is TGTGCCTGGCAAACAGGGGTAGAGCAGTACTTC. Its translation: CAWQTGVEQYF.